The next 28 T cell receptor beta chains were all read from a single sample in a study of glioma-infiltrating T cells after dendritic cell vaccination. Time point in this sample: after dendritic cell vaccination, including at tumor progression/relapse. The method was immunoSEQ multiplex PCR; TCRdb's version includes in-frame clones alone and lacks a portion of them. The data show about 90,000 clones, roughly 80% seen once. Here the sequenced sample was blood, taken after dendritic cell vaccination. These receptors were obtained from a human donor with glioblastoma.

This clone was picked up one time. The rearrangement links TRBV2 to TRBJ2-3; D is unclear. This CDR3 is 14 amino acids long. Germline assignment: CDR1 SNHLY and CDR2 FYNNEI. V lost 3 bases, J lost 6 bases, and 13 bases lay in between. The CDR3 loop reads CASSEGLSSDTQYF. CDR3 DNA sequence: TGTGCCAGCAGTGAGGGCTTATCCTCGGATACGCAGTATTTT.

The rearrangement links TRBV4-1 to TRBJ2-7; 7 bases align to TRBD1. V gave up 4 bases and J gave up 0 bases; unmatched junction bases: 6. The V gene's germline CDR1 is MGHRA and CDR2 YSYEKL. This CDR3 has 15 residues. Here the CDR3 DNA reads TGCGCCAGCAGCCGTGGACAGGACAACTCCTACGAGCAGTACTTC. Translating it yields CASSRGQDNSYEQYF.

This chain's CDR3 is CASSLSSHSEETQYF. The CDR3 bases are TGCGCCAGCAGCTTGTCGTCTCACTCCGAGGAGACCCAGTACTTC. V and J are TRBV5-1 and TRBJ2-5; D is undetermined. The CDR3 is 15 residues long. CDR1 and CDR2 (germline): SGHRS, YFSETQ. V was shortened by 1 base and J by 5 bases, with 15 bases between the two germline ends.

This rearrangement joins TRBV30 to TRBJ1-3; D may be TRBD1 (6 bases). The CDR3 totals 14 residues. Trimming pared 3 bases from V and 0 bases from J, leaving 9 bases between. The V gene's germline CDR1 is GTSNPN and CDR2 SVGIG (reference sequence). The CDR3 loop is CAWRAQGSGNTIYF. The CDR3, as DNA: TGTGCCTGGAGAGCACAGGGCTCTGGAAACACCATATATTTT. Looking up the rest from reference TRBV30 and TRBJ1-3 gives the full variable domain: SQTIHQWPATLVQPVGSPLSLECTVEGTSNPNLYWYRQAAGRGLQLLFYSVGIGQISSEVPQNLSASRPQDRQFILSSKKLLLSDSGFYLCAWRAQGSGNTIYFGEGSWLTVV.

The J gene is TRBJ1-4, the V gene TRBV25-1, with 9 positions matching TRBD1. Trimming at V came to 11 bases and at J to 14 bases, leaving 9 bases not matched to a gene. This CDR3 contains 11 residues. Looked up from germline, CDR1 is MGHDK and CDR2 is SYGVNS. The chain's CDR3 is CASNGDRALFF. The CDR3 DNA is TGTGCCTCCAATGGGGACAGGGCGCTGTTTTTT.

The rearrangement uses TRBV15 and TRBJ1-6; 8 positions agree with TRBD1. Germline V lookup: CDR1 LNHNV, CDR2 YYDKDF (reference sequence). With V trimmed by 0 bases and J by 9 bases, 7 bases remained unmatched. The CDR3 has 16 residues. CDR3 DNA: TGTGCCACCAGCAGAGAACAAGACAGGGGAAGTTCACCCCTCCACTTT. Amino acid sequence: CATSREQDRGSSPLHF.

V is TRBV7-2 and J is TRBJ1-1; D is unresolved. The CDR3 totals 13 residues. Germline CDR1 reads SGHTA; CDR2 reads FQGNSA. Trimming cost V 8 bases and J 2 bases, with 12 bases left between them. CDR3 DNA: TGTGCCAGCCGAAAATCCACTAACACTGAAGCTTTCTTT. It yields the protein CASRKSTNTEAFF.

The CDR3 coding sequence is TGCGCCAGCAGCGTTTTGACAGGGGGCTCAACAGATACGCAGTATTTT. Translation gives CASSVLTGGSTDTQYF. This chain links TRBV5-1 with TRBJ2-3; TRBD1 agrees at 10 bases. The CDR3 spans 16 residues. The V gene end was trimmed by 4 bases and the J gene end by 3 bases; junction bases not matched to a gene: 8. Germline CDR1 SGHRS, CDR2 YFSETQ.

This chain joins TRBV7-9 and TRBJ2-5; TRBD2 aligns across 15 bases. CDR3 size: 17 residues. V shed 5 bases and J 2 bases; nucleotides not matched to a gene: 6. Germline lookup yields CDR1 SEHNR and CDR2 FQNEAQ (reference sequence). The CDR3 nucleotides read TGTGCCAGCAGCCTTGGACTAGCGGGGGGGGATCAAGAGACCCAGTACTTC. This codes for CASSLGLAGGDQETQYF.

J is TRBJ1-2 and V is TRBV19, with 12 bases matching TRBD1. CDR1 is LNHDA and CDR2 is SQIVND in the germline V gene (reference sequence). The CDR3 is made up of 16 amino acids. The J segment lost 8 bases and the V segment lost 7 bases, leaving 14 bases of the junction unmatched. CDR3 DNA: TGTGCCAGTACCAGCGTTGGGACAGGGGGCCTCGGGGGCTACACCTTC. Amino acids: CASTSVGTGGLGGYTF.

The chain joins TRBV7-2 to TRBJ1-5; tentatively, D is TRBD1 (5 bases). The CDR3 has 14 residues. V was trimmed by 2 bases and J by 7 bases, leaving 12 bases between them. The V gene's germline CDR1 is SGHTA and CDR2 FQGNSA. This CDR3 reads CASSLIGALQPQHF. As DNA, the CDR3 is TGTGCCAGCAGCTTAATTGGGGCATTGCAGCCCCAGCATTTT.

This clone was seen only a few times. The V and J genes are TRBV27 and TRBJ1-2; no reliable D call. The length of the CDR3 is 14 residues. V was shortened by 5 bases and J by 0 bases, with 10 bases between the two germline ends. Germline V gene lookup returns CDR1 MNHEY and CDR2 SMNVEV (reference sequence). In DNA, the CDR3 is TGTGCCAGCAGTCCTCTGGAGCCTAACTATGGCTACACCTTC. This gives the protein CASSPLEPNYGYTF.

V gene TRBV2 combines with J gene TRBJ2-5; 10 nucleotides agree with TRBD1. Germline loops: CDR1 SNHLY, CDR2 FYNNEI. After removal of 7 bases from V and 5 bases from J, the junction contained 10 bases not matched to a gene. CDR3 size: 15 residues. The CDR3 sequence is CASKIRTGGRETQYF. CDR3 coding DNA: TGTGCCAGCAAGATTAGGACAGGGGGAAGGGAGACCCAGTACTTC.

This rearrangement joins TRBV30 to TRBJ2-2, with a possible D match to TRBD1 (5 bases). Germline V lookup: CDR1 GTSNPN, CDR2 SVGIG (reference sequence). The CDR3 is made up of 14 amino acids. Trimming removed 4 bases from V and 2 bases from J, with 11 bases in between. The CDR3 reads CAWTKTVNTGELFF. DNA for the CDR3: TGTGCCTGGACCAAGACAGTCAACACCGGGGAGCTGTTTTTT. The full variable domain, in which reference TRBV30 and TRBJ2-2 provide the parts outside the CDR3, is SQTIHQWPATLVQPVGSPLSLECTVEGTSNPNLYWYRQAAGRGLQLLFYSVGIGQISSEVPQNLSASRPQDRQFILSSKKLLLSDSGFYLCAWTKTVNTGELFFGEGSRLTVL.

The chain couples TRBV5-1 to TRBJ1-1; the match to TRBD1 covers 10 bases. The CDR3 length is 14 residues. V lost 4 bases to trimming and J lost 1 base; unmatched junction nucleotides: 1. Germline loops: CDR1 SGHRS, CDR2 YFSETQ. The CDR3 DNA is TGCGCCAGCAGCAGGGACAGGGGGAACACTGAAGCTTTCTTT. Its translation: CASSRDRGNTEAFF.

Of note for this clone: A read error may account for a junction end that differs from germline. Different DNA sequences within this sample yield the same CDR3. The V and J genes are TRBV30 and TRBJ1-1; unclear D gene. CDR3 length: 16 amino acids. The germline V gene has CDR1 GTSNPN and CDR2 SVGIG (reference sequence). The CDR3 here is CAWSVREFRSSTEAFF. In DNA, the CDR3 is TGTGCCTGGAGTGTGAGAGAGTTCCGTTCCTCCACTGAAGCCTTCTTT.

This clone has at least ten counts. The chain carries TRBV6-5 and TRBJ2-7; perhaps TRBD1 as D (5 bases). This CDR3 has 15 residues. The germline CDR1 and CDR2 sequences are MNHEY and SVGAGI. Trimming stripped 0 bases from V and 3 bases from J, with 12 bases between. DNA for the CDR3: TGTGCCAGCAGTTACTCTGGGGCAGGATTCTACGAGCAGTACTTC. Protein sequence: CASSYSGAGFYEQYF.

The rearrangement links TRBV5-5 to TRBJ2-3; D not certain. Germline lookup yields CDR1 SGHKS and CDR2 YYEKEE (reference sequence). The CDR3 consists of 15 residues. Trimming removed 3 bases at V and 6 bases at J, with 17 bases between. CDR3 in DNA: TGTGCCAGCAGCTCTTTTGCAGTTCTTGTGGATACGCAGTATTTT. Its protein product is CASSSFAVLVDTQYF.

The chain joins TRBV4-1 to TRBJ2-1; 9 nucleotides match TRBD2. V lost 3 bases, J lost 10 bases, and 10 bases stayed unmatched. This CDR3 is 15 amino acids long. Germline V CDR1 and CDR2: MGHRA, YSYEKL. The CDR3 loop is CASSHGLAGIGEQFF. The CDR3 DNA sequence: TGCGCCAGCAGCCACGGGCTAGCGGGGATTGGAGAGCAGTTCTTC.

Only a few counts were recorded for this clone. For the CDR3, the DNA is TGTGCCAGCAGCTTCACAGGGGTGACAGATACGCAGTATTTT. Encoded protein: CASSFTGVTDTQYF. The chain employs TRBV11-3 and TRBJ2-3; 7 bases agree with TRBD1. The junction had 3 bases not matched to a gene; V was cut back by 3 bases and J by 3 bases. This CDR3 is built from 14 residues. CDR1 and CDR2 from the germline V gene are SGHNT and YENEEA.

The chain is built from TRBV21-1 and TRBJ2-6; the table gives TRBD1 as D, unverified against the DNA. TRBV21-1 corresponds to a pseudogene. This CDR3 comprises 16 residues. This CDR3 is CASSRPDSSGANVLTF. CDR3 in DNA: TGTGCCAGCAGCAGACCCGACAGCTCTGGGGCCAACGTCCTGACTTTC.

This clone was detected a few times. This rearrangement joins TRBV10-3 to TRBJ1-2; 7 nucleotides align to TRBD1. J lost 7 bases, V lost 6 bases, and 8 bases had no gene match. CDR1 ENHRY and CDR2 SYGVKD come from the germline V gene. The CDR3 runs 13 residues. The CDR3 sequence: CAIRGTVEGGYTF. Written as DNA, the CDR3 is TGTGCCATCAGAGGGACAGTCGAGGGTGGCTACACCTTC.

This rearrangement joins TRBV20-1 to TRBJ2-1; D is perhaps TRBD1 (5 bases). The germline V gene has CDR1 DFQATT and CDR2 SNEGSKA (reference sequence). The CDR3 runs to 11 residues. V shed 7 bases and J shed 13 bases, with 17 bases lying between them. CDR3 sequence reads: CSGVTAGSQFF. The CDR3 DNA sequence: TGCAGTGGCGTGACAGCCGGGTCCCAGTTCTTC.

The rearrangement joins TRBV19 to TRBJ1-2; D possibly corresponds to TRBD1 (6 bases). V shed 9 bases and J shed 7 bases, with 18 bases lying between them. Germline V gene lookup returns CDR1 LNHDA and CDR2 SQIVND (reference sequence). The CDR3 is 13 residues long. The CDR3 region is CASRGGEGGGYTF. CDR3 sequence (DNA): TGTGCCAGCCGAGGAGGGGAGGGGGGTGGCTACACCTTC.

The chain links TRBV28 to TRBJ1-1; a possible D gene is TRBD1 (6 bases). Germline assignment: CDR1 MDHEN and CDR2 SYDVKM. V lost 1 base and J 10 bases, leaving 22 bases between the germline ends. The CDR3 contains 16 residues. Written as DNA, the CDR3 is TGTGCCAGCAGTTTATCCAGGGGAAAGGAACGCTCAAGAGCTTTCTTT. Amino acid sequence: CASSLSRGKERSRAFF. Variable domain in full (rest from reference TRBV28 and TRBJ1-1): DVKVTQSSRYLVKRTGEKVFLECVQDMDHENMFWYRQDPGLGLRLIYFSYDVKMKEKGDIPEGYSVSREKKERFSLILESASTNQTSMYLCASSLSRGKERSRAFFGQGTRLTVV.

The chain combines TRBV18 with TRBJ1-1, with D tentatively TRBD1 (6 bases). CDR3 length equals 14 residues. Germline loops: CDR1 KGHSH, CDR2 LQKENI. Trimming cost V 5 bases and J 1 base, with 11 bases left between them. In DNA form, the CDR3 reads TGTGCCAGCTCAATCAACAGGGAGAACACTGAAGCTTTCTTT. Translation: CASSINRENTEAFF. Full variable domain (missing parts from reference TRBV18 and TRBJ1-1): NAGVMQNPRHLVRRRGQEARLRCSPMKGHSHVYWYRQLPEEGLKFMVYLQKENIIDESGMPKERFSAEFPKEGPSILRIQQVVRGDSAAYFCASSINRENTEAFFGQGTRLTVV.

The V and J genes are TRBV5-4 and TRBJ2-7; 9 positions agree with TRBD1. Trimming removed 3 bases from V and 5 bases from J; junction bases left unmatched: 6. Germline V gives CDR1 SGHNT, CDR2 YYREEE (reference sequence). The CDR3 has 14 residues. CDR3 bases: TGTGCCAGCAGCTGGACAGGGGATCTCGACGAGCAGTACTTC. Its protein is CASSWTGDLDEQYF.

The rearrangement uses TRBV15 and TRBJ2-6, with D maybe TRBD1 (6 bases). There are 15 residues in the CDR3. In germline, CDR1 is LNHNV, CDR2 YYDKDF (reference sequence). Trimming removed 4 bases from V and 4 bases from J, with 11 bases in between. CDR3: CATSNRATGANVLTF. The CDR3 nucleotides are TGTGCCACCAGCAACAGGGCAACGGGGGCCAACGTCCTGACTTTC.